This T cell receptor beta chain was obtained from a study of cytomegalovirus exposure and HLA in healthy donors. Study-level findings and limits: Reports indicate that TCR beta sequences accurately predicted the HLA-A and HLA-B alleles of most subjects. Sequencing probably produced one cluster of sequence variants that were highly shared.

Both 60 Vbeta primers and 13 Jbeta primers went into the PCR. Generated by immunoSEQ multiplex PCR, the TCRdb table keeps only in-frame clones and is missing some. The repertoire has roughly 130,000 clones, more than 80% of them found once; the top ten carry 1%. To note about this clone: Its matching antigen is unknown.

Specimen: PBMCs. The clonotype was recovered from a man between 35 and 55 years old in good health and CMV-seronegative.

In DNA, the CDR3 is TGCGCCAGCAGCTTGGCCGGGGTACTAGCGGGAGACACCGGGGAGCTGTTTTTT. Amino acids: CASSLAGVLAGDTGELFF. The J gene is TRBJ2-2, the V gene TRBV5-1, with 11 bases aligning to TRBD2. The V gene's germline CDR1 is SGHRS and CDR2 YFSETQ. The CDR3 runs to 18 residues. V lost 0 bases and J lost 3; bases outside the gene matches: 7.